In its sample, the clone carrying this T cell receptor (beta chain) was seen once. Its matching antigen is unknown. Some clones are missing from TCRdb's copy, which holds only in-frame ones; the method was immunoSEQ multiplex PCR. The table has approximately 84,000 clones, over 75% seen once. These data originate in a study of T cell responses to AZD1222 COVID-19 vaccine. Study-wide results and caveats: Spike-specific TCR breadth and depth were elevated following two AZD1222 doses.

The V gene's germline CDR1 is KGHSH and CDR2 LQKENI. V was clipped by 6 bases and J by 9 bases; unmatched bases: 13. CDR3 length: 15 residues. This clonotype originated in an adult who received the AZD1222 COVID-19 vaccine. The sample here was peripheral blood, taken 28 days after the second AZD1222 dose. The chain employs TRBV18 and TRBJ1-2, with TRBD1 matching over 10 bases. This chain's CDR3 is CASSANLDRGQRYTF. CDR3 DNA sequence: TGTGCCAGCTCGGCAAATCTAGACAGGGGGCAGCGCTACACCTTC.